This TCR beta chain was sequenced during a study of blood T cell repertoires in COVID-19. In the authors' workflow: Counts of nucleated cells, estimated from reference gene primer amplification, were obtained. Sequencing was performed with immunoSEQ multiplex PCR; in TCRdb, only in-frame clones are kept and a portion is missing. The V and J calls and the clone size are those of that table, but D and trimming were determined from the DNA. The sample lists 40,000 to 45,000 clones, around 92% occurring once. This clone was detected only a few times. V shed 5 bases and J 7 bases; nucleotides not matched to a gene: 1. The CDR3 covers 12 residues.

The chain has TRBV12-3 or TRBV12-4 and TRBJ1-5; TRBD1 agrees at 8 bases. The sequencing sample was made of peripheral blood. The clonotype comes from a human donor in a cohort sampled during active COVID-19. CDR3 residues: CASSNRGQPQHF. The CDR3 coding sequence is TGTGCCAGCAGTAACAGGGGGCAGCCCCAGCATTTT.